Shown below are 3 T cell receptor beta chains from a single sample sequenced in a study of blood T cells in healthy people across ages. For the second PCR, which ran for 7 to 11 cycles, a sample-barcoded 5' primer and a J-beta primer mix were used. TCRdb independently ran MiXCR on the 5' RACE reads; one entry per CDR3 protein. The sample lists 500,000 to 650,000 distinct CDR3 sequences; around 27% were seen once. These same data were also listed under a study on T cells of mothers and their children.

Sample: blood. These receptors originate from a boy between 2 and 10 years old in good health.

The gene calls are TRBV5-1 and TRBJ2-3, with D perhaps TRBD2 (5 bases). Looked up from germline, CDR1 is SGHRS and CDR2 is YFSETQ. Trimming cost V 0 bases and J 2 bases, with 7 bases left between them. The CDR3 runs 14 residues. The CDR3 DNA reads TGCGCCAGCAGCTTGGCACTAGACACAGATACGCAGTATTTT. This translates into CASSLALDTDTQYF.

CDR3 region: CASSEGLGGTETQYF. The CDR3 DNA is TGTGCCAGCAGCGAGGGACTAGGAGGGACAGAGACCCAGTACTTC. The rearrangement joins TRBV7-9 to TRBJ2-5; TRBD2 agrees at 8 bases. The CDR3 runs 15 residues. Germline V gene lookup returns CDR1 SEHNR and CDR2 FQNEAQ (reference sequence). Unmatched junction bases numbered 9, after V lost 5 bases and J lost 4 bases.

The chain has TRBV3-1 and TRBJ2-5; TRBD1 matches at 7 bases. The DNA end lines up better with TRBJ2-1; the J call may be wrong. The CDR3 extends over 14 amino acids. Germline loops: CDR1 LGHDT, CDR2 YNNKEL (reference sequence). The CDR3 is CASSHGDRNNEQFF. CDR3 bases: TGTGCCAGCAGCCATGGGGACAGAAACAATGAGCAGTTCTTC.